Below are 32 T cell receptor beta chains sequenced from a single sample in a study of T cell clonality in common variable immunodeficiency. The data were produced by immunoSEQ multiplex PCR, yet TCRdb's version contains in-frame clones alone and is incomplete. In total the sample includes around 50,000 clones, none of them seen once. The sample consisted of peripheral blood mononuclear cells. These receptors all come from a person aged 18-69 years in good health.

This clone was seen many times. With the read ending 3 residues before the CDR3 end, the germline J gene is used to fill in that end. The V and J genes are TRBV6-2 or TRBV6-3 and TRBJ2-5, with 7 bases matching TRBD1. Trimming at V came to 2 bases and at J to 1 base, leaving 10 bases not matched to a gene. The CDR3 totals 17 residues. The germline V gene encodes CDR1 MNHEY and CDR2 SVGEGT. The CDR3 region is CASSYTPARGTQETQYF. The DNA read from the CDR3 is TGTGCCAGCAGTTACACCCCCGCCAGGGGGACCCAAGAGACC.

This clone appeared many times. The read ends 3 residues shy of where the CDR3 ends; the end is completed using the germline J gene. This chain connects TRBV6-2 or TRBV6-3 to TRBJ1-1; 8 bases align to TRBD1. The V segment lost 6 bases and the J segment 4 bases; nucleotides outside the gene matches: 7. Germline V gives CDR1 MNHEY, CDR2 SVGEGT. CDR3 length: 14 amino acids. The sequenced CDR3 bases are TGTGCCAGCAGCCGTCGGACAGGGATCACTGAA. It translates to CASSRRTGITE. The entire CDR3 is CASSRRTGITEAFF.

This clone was seen ten or more times. The read terminates 3 residues before the CDR3 end, so the remaining end is supplied by the germline J gene. The chain employs TRBV5-6 and TRBJ2-2; D is perhaps TRBD1 (6 bases). The CDR3 contains 15 residues. CDR1 is SGHDT and CDR2 is YYEEEE in the germline V gene. The CDR3 is CASSFSGTPDEKLFF. The CDR3 DNA, read in part, is TGTGCCAGCAGCTTTTCTGGGACACCAGATGAAAAG.

CDR3 sequence reads: CASSIGQGYDYTF. The DNA read from the CDR3 is TGTGCCAGTAGTATAGGACAGGGCTACGAC. The J gene is TRBJ1-2, the V gene TRBV19; 7 positions match TRBD1. Read coverage stops 3 residues before the CDR3 terminus; the germline J gene supplies the remainder. The CDR3 totals 13 residues. CDR1 LNHDA and CDR2 SQIVND come from the germline V gene (reference sequence).

A note on this clone: With the read ending 3 residues before the CDR3 end, the germline J gene is used to fill in that end. This chain links TRBV30 with TRBJ1-2, with D possibly TRBD1 on 5 matching bases. The CDR3 is 16 residues long. The germline gives CDR1 GTSNPN, CDR2 SVGIG (reference sequence). The sequenced CDR3 bases are TGTGCCTGGAGTTACCTTAGCGGGGGGAGCGCAGATACC. The encoded protein is CAWSYLSGGSADT. The full CDR3 protein reads CAWSYLSGGSADTYTF. Full variable domain (outside the CDR3, taken from reference TRBV30 and TRBJ1-2): SQTIHQWPATLVQPVGSPLSLECTVEGTSNPNLYWYRQAAGRGLQLLFYSVGIGQISSEVPQNLSASRPQDRQFILSSKKLLLSDSGFYLCAWSYLSGGSADTYTFGSGTRLTVV.

This clone was observed at least ten times. With the read ending 3 residues before the CDR3 end, the germline J gene is used to fill in that end. The chain uses TRBV3-1 (or the pseudogene TRBV3-2) and TRBJ1-2, with 8 bases matching TRBD1. Germline V gives CDR1 LGHDT, CDR2 YNNKEL (reference sequence). The length of the CDR3 is 15 residues. The V and J ends lost 5 bases and 2 bases, in that order; junction bases with no gene match: 7. CDR3 DNA (partial): TGTGCCAGCAGCTCCCCGGGGACAGGCAACTATGGC. Its protein product is CASSSPGTGNYG. The full CDR3 reads CASSSPGTGNYGYTF.

This clone was detected ten times or more. Sequencing ends 3 residues short of the CDR3 end; the germline J gene provides the rest. This rearrangement joins TRBV29-1 to TRBJ2-3; D perhaps matches TRBD1 (8 bases). Germline CDR1 reads SQVTM; CDR2 reads ANQGSEA. There are 14 residues in the CDR3. CDR3 residues: CSAGQAVGGETQYF. CDR3 DNA (partial): TGCAGCGCGGGACAGGCGGTGGGGGGGGAGACG.

As regards this clone: The read gets to within 3 residues of the CDR3 end, and the germline J gene fills in the rest. The V gene is TRBV5-1, the J gene TRBJ2-3, with TRBD2 matching 15 bases. The J segment lost 1 base and the V segment lost 3 bases, leaving 3 bases of the junction unmatched. CDR3 size: 17 residues. Germline V gives CDR1 SGHRS, CDR2 YFSETQ. The chain's CDR3 is CASSSGLAGGGTDTQYF. CDR3 DNA (partial): TGCGCCAGCAGCTCGGGACTAGCGGGGGGAGGCACAGATACG.

Ten or more counts support this clone. The sequence runs out 3 residues before the end of the CDR3; the remainder is reconstructed from the germline J gene. The chain uses TRBV6-1 and TRBJ1-5; TRBD1 agrees at 8 bases. The CDR3 spans 18 residues. The trim removed 2 bases at V and 0 bases at J, leaving 9 bases unmatched. Germline V lookup: CDR1 MNHNS, CDR2 SASEGT. Incomplete CDR3 DNA: TGTGCCAGCAGTGAACTCAGGGGGCCCAGGGGTAGCAATCAGCCC. Amino acids: CASSELRGPRGSNQP. Given in full, the CDR3 is CASSELRGPRGSNQPQHF.

This clone was seen at least ten times. The sequence runs out 3 residues before the end of the CDR3; the remainder is reconstructed from the germline J gene. V is TRBV30 and J is TRBJ1-6, with D perhaps TRBD1 (5 bases). Germline values: CDR1 GTSNPN, CDR2 SVGIG (reference sequence). CDR3 size: 14 residues. V was cut by 3 bases and J by 7 bases, with 13 bases left in between. The CDR3 here is CAWRGGTLNSPLHF. The CDR3 bases that were read are TGTGCCTGGAGGGGGGGGACTTTAAATTCACCC.

This clone was picked up many times. The read finishes 3 residues shy of the CDR3 end, and the germline J gene is used to complete it. The chain carries TRBV30 and TRBJ1-2; TRBD1 aligns across 7 bases. This CDR3 is 13 amino acids long. Germline CDR1 reads GTSNPN; CDR2 reads SVGIG (reference sequence). With V trimmed by 0 bases and J by 5 bases, 3 bases remained unmatched. The CDR3 DNA, read in part, is TGTGCCTGGAGTGTAAAGGGACAGTATGGC. Amino acid sequence: CAWSVKGQYG. The whole CDR3 sequence reads CAWSVKGQYGYTF.

Many counts were recorded for this clone. CDR3 region: CASSVVLAGRTDTQYF. The CDR3 bases that were read are TGTGCCAGCAGCGTAGTACTAGCGGGGAGGACAGATACG. This sequence joins TRBV7-8 and TRBJ2-3; TRBD2 aligns across 10 bases. The read comes to an end 3 residues before the CDR3 does, leaving the germline J gene to fill in the end. V was clipped by 5 bases and J by 3 bases; unmatched bases: 8. The germline V gene has CDR1 SGHVS and CDR2 FQNEAQ. The CDR3 length is 16 residues.

This clone has more than one count but fewer than ten. The read ends 3 residues before the CDR3 terminus; that terminus is restored from the germline J gene. The gene calls are TRBV5-1 and TRBJ1-2; D may be TRBD1 (5 bases). Trimming stripped 4 bases from V and 4 bases from J, with 14 bases between. Germline CDR1 is SGHRS and CDR2 is YFSETQ. The CDR3 has 14 residues. CDR3 bases read: TGCGCCAGCAGCACCGCGAGGGGTGGCTATGGC. The encoded protein is CASSTARGGYG. The CDR3 in full is CASSTARGGYGYTF.

This clone has ten or more counts. The germline gene is not matched at one end of the junction; a read error may be the cause. The read terminates 3 residues before the CDR3 end, so the remaining end is supplied by the germline J gene. The chain joins TRBV5-6 to TRBJ2-5; the D is unclear. The germline gives CDR1 SGHDT, CDR2 YYEEEE. This CDR3 comprises 13 residues. The CDR3 DNA, read in part, is TGTGCCAGCAGCTTCACAAACCAGGAGACC. Encoded protein: CASSFTNQET. The full CDR3 is CASSFTNQETQYF.

At least ten counts were recorded for this clone. The read terminates 3 residues before the CDR3 end, so the remaining end is supplied by the germline J gene. This sample includes further DNA sequences coding for the same CDR3. The chain couples TRBV7-2 to TRBJ1-6, with a weak D call TRBD1 (6 bases). Between the trimmed V and J ends, which lost 3 bases and 6 bases, there was a span of 9 bases. CDR3 length equals 14 residues. Germline CDR1 SGHTA, CDR2 FQGNSA. The CDR3 region is CASSLDSTNSPLHF. CDR3 bases read: TGTGCCAGCAGCTTGGACAGCACTAATTCACCC.

The table lists this clone with a few counts. The read gets to within 3 residues of the CDR3 end, and the germline J gene fills in the rest. This chain links TRBV19 with TRBJ2-3; D assignment may be TRBD1 or TRBD2 (5 bases each). The CDR3 is 13 residues long. The germline CDR1 and CDR2 sequences are LNHDA and SQIVND (reference sequence). The part of the CDR3 DNA that was read is TGTGCCAGTAGTGCCCGGATAGGGGAGACG. It specifies CASSARIGET. The complete CDR3 sequence is CASSARIGETQYF.

Many counts were recorded for this clone. The missing CDR3 end, 3 residues past where the read stops, is filled in from the germline J gene. The chain links TRBV7-2 to TRBJ1-5; tentatively, D is TRBD1 (6 bases). CDR1 is SGHTA, CDR2 FQGNSA, per germline. Between the trimmed V and J ends, which lost 5 bases and 5 bases, there was a span of 10 bases. This CDR3 is built from 13 residues. CDR3 DNA, as far as it was read: TGTGCCAGCAGCCTCCAGGGGTATCAGCCC. Its translation: CASSLQGYQP. The complete CDR3 reads CASSLQGYQPQHF. Drawing the rest from reference TRBV7-2 and TRBJ1-5, the complete variable domain is GAGVSQSPSNKVTEKGKDVELRCDPISGHTALYWYRQSLGQGLEFLIYFQGNSAPDKSGLPSDRFSAERTGGSVSTLTIQRTQQEDSAVYLCASSLQGYQPQHFGDGTRLSIL.

This clone was counted ten times or more. Read sequence stops 3 residues before the CDR3 end, and the germline J gene provides the missing end. The genes are TRBV7-2 and TRBJ1-4, with unresolved D. V was shortened by 2 bases and J by 9 bases, with 10 bases between the two germline ends. CDR1 and CDR2 from the germline V gene are SGHTA and FQGNSA. This CDR3 is built from 13 residues. The CDR3 protein is CASSLFSGQKLFF. CDR3 DNA (partial): TGTGCCAGCAGCTTATTTTCAGGCCAAAAA.

This clone was detected many times. The read ends 3 residues before the CDR3 terminus; that terminus is restored from the germline J gene. The chain is built from TRBV11-2 and TRBJ1-2; unclear D gene. Germline assignment: CDR1 SGHAT and CDR2 FQNNGV. The CDR3 is 12 residues long. V was clipped by 2 bases and J by 4 bases, with 5 bases between them. The CDR3 loop is CASSLLFYGYTF. The covered CDR3 bases are TGTGCCAGCAGCTTACTGTTCTATGGC.

There are many counts of this clone. The CDR3 end lies 3 residues beyond the end of the read and is filled in from the germline J gene. The chain links TRBV7-2 to TRBJ2-7; D unclear. This CDR3 is 12 amino acids long. Germline V gives CDR1 SGHTA, CDR2 FQGNSA. V was clipped by 4 bases and J by 0 bases, with 4 bases between them. CDR3: CASSSSSYEQYF. The covered CDR3 bases are TGTGCCAGCAGCTCCTCCTCCTACGAG.

This clone was seen at least ten times. The read is 3 residues too short to cover the CDR3 end, so that end is filled in from the germline J gene. This chain links TRBV4-2 with TRBJ2-3, with 8 bases fitting TRBD2. The CDR3 sequence is 16 residues long. The ends lost 2 bases at V and 2 bases at J; junction bases unmatched: 6. The germline V gene has CDR1 LGHNA and CDR2 YNFKEQ. The CDR3 region is CASSQTLAAYTDTQYF. The CDR3 DNA, read in part, is TGTGCCAGCAGCCAAACACTAGCGGCTTACACAGATACG.

This clone was seen repeatedly, ten times or more. The read ends 3 residues shy of where the CDR3 ends; the end is completed using the germline J gene. The V call is TRBV13, the J call TRBJ2-1; possibly TRBD2 for D (6 bases). The V end lost 6 bases, the J end lost 4 bases, and 16 bases lay between the germline ends. Looked up from germline, CDR1 is PRHDT and CDR2 is FYEKMQ (reference sequence). The CDR3 length is 15 residues. The CDR3 is CASSQGSSAYNEQFF. CDR3 bases read: TGTGCCAGCAGTCAAGGCTCTAGCGCTTACAATGAG.

This clone was observed at least ten times. The DNA ends 3 residues before the CDR3 does, and the rest of the CDR3 is filled in from the germline J gene. The chain recombines TRBV5-1 with TRBJ2-5; 11 bases align to TRBD2. The CDR3 extends over 20 amino acids. V gave up 0 bases and J gave up 7 bases; unmatched junction bases: 20. Germline values: CDR1 SGHRS, CDR2 YFSETQ. CDR3 in amino acids: CASSLASGSSGGASGWTQYF. CDR3 DNA, as far as it was read: TGCGCCAGCAGCTTGGCTAGTGGGAGTAGCGGGGGGGCCTCGGGATGGACC.

This clone was seen ten or more times. From the germline J gene comes the end of the CDR3, since the read stops 3 residues before it. The chain combines TRBV7-9 with TRBJ2-5; a possible D gene is TRBD2 (6 bases). V dropped 1 base and J dropped 4 bases, with 13 bases sitting between them. Germline CDR1 and CDR2: SEHNR and FQNEAQ (reference sequence). The CDR3 covers 15 residues. CDR3 protein: CASSLVTGVRETQYF. CDR3 bases read: TGTGCCAGCAGCTTAGTGACGGGGGTTCGAGAGACC. Based on the CDR3 plus reference TRBV7-9 and TRBJ2-5, the full variable domain is DTGVSQNPRHKITKRGQNVTFRCDPISEHNRLYWYRQTLGQGPEFLTYFQNEAQLEKSRLLSDRFSAERPKGSFSTLEIQRTEQGDSAMYLCASSLVTGVRETQYFGPGTRLLVL.

On this clone itself: From the germline J gene comes the end of the CDR3, since the read stops 3 residues before it. V and J are TRBV11-3 and TRBJ1-3; D not certain. Trimming removed 2 bases at V and 2 bases at J, with 10 bases between. The CDR3 runs 15 residues. Germline V gene sequence: CDR1 SGHNT, CDR2 YENEEA. The CDR3 is CASSLLSGAGNTIYF. The sequenced CDR3 bases are TGTGCCAGCAGCTTACTTTCCGGGGCTGGAAACACC.

This clone was detected many times. The read ends 3 residues shy of where the CDR3 ends; the end is completed using the germline J gene. The chain carries TRBV30 and TRBJ2-3; D is perhaps TRBD1 (6 bases). This CDR3 comprises 15 residues. The germline V gene has CDR1 GTSNPN and CDR2 SVGIG (reference sequence). CDR3 bases read: TGTGCCTGGAGCGCCCTAAAACAGGGATCAAAGACG. Protein product: CAWSALKQGSKT. The complete CDR3 protein is CAWSALKQGSKTQYF.

This clone was recorded many times. Read coverage stops 3 residues before the CDR3 terminus; the germline J gene supplies the remainder. The chain carries TRBV19 and TRBJ2-1; the match to TRBD2 covers 9 bases. CDR3 size: 16 residues. Looked up from germline, CDR1 is LNHDA and CDR2 is SQIVND (reference sequence). V lost 6 bases and J lost 9; bases outside the gene matches: 15. This CDR3 is CASSPDWAGGLIEQFF. CDR3 DNA, as far as it was read: TGTGCCAGTAGCCCTGATTGGGCGGGGGGGTTAATTGAG.

This clone was counted many times. The read falls 3 residues short of the CDR3 end, and the missing part is taken from the germline J gene. The V gene is TRBV18, the J gene TRBJ2-2; 7 bases match TRBD1. This CDR3 has 14 residues. V gave up 9 bases and J gave up 7 bases; unmatched junction bases: 11. The V gene's germline CDR1 is KGHSH and CDR2 LQKENI. CDR3 sequence: CASNRDRNGGELFF. The part of the CDR3 DNA that was read is TGTGCCAGTAACCGGGACAGAAACGGCGGGGAG.

This clone was counted a few times. CDR3 residues: CASSLGSGPSEQYF. Incomplete CDR3 DNA: TGTGCCAGCAGCTTGGGGAGCGGGCCTAGCGAG. The rearrangement links TRBV5-5 to TRBJ2-7; possibly TRBD2 for D (6 bases). The read stops 3 residues short of the end of the CDR3; the missing end is completed from the germline J gene. Trimming took off 0 bases at V and 6 bases at J, with 13 bases between the two ends. Germline V lookup: CDR1 SGHKS, CDR2 YYEKEE (reference sequence). The CDR3 runs to 14 residues.

As regards this clone: The CDR3 end falls 3 residues outside the read, so it is completed with the germline J gene. V and J are TRBV6-2 or TRBV6-3 and TRBJ1-2; D call uncertain. Germline lookup yields CDR1 MNHEY and CDR2 SVGEGT. There are 14 residues in the CDR3. The CDR3 loop reads CASSLTVASYDYTF. The CDR3 bases that were read are TGTGCCAGCAGCTTGACGGTAGCCTCCTACGAC.

This clone was found many times. Read coverage stops 3 residues before the CDR3 terminus; the germline J gene supplies the remainder. The chain joins TRBV30 to TRBJ1-2; D perhaps matches TRBD1 (6 bases). This CDR3 is 14 amino acids long. V was shortened by 2 bases and J by 5 bases, with 15 bases between the two germline ends. Germline CDR1 reads GTSNPN; CDR2 reads SVGIG (reference sequence). This CDR3 is CAWSIRGSVYGYTF. The CDR3 DNA, read in part, is TGTGCCTGGAGTATCAGGGGCTCGGTGTATGGC.

This clone has ten or more counts. Sequencing ends 3 residues short of the CDR3 end; the germline J gene provides the rest. The chain carries TRBV7-9 and TRBJ1-1; no clear D gene. Trimming took off 6 bases at V and 5 bases at J, with 10 bases between the two ends. Germline V CDR1 and CDR2: SEHNR, FQNEAQ (reference sequence). The CDR3 totals 12 residues. CDR3 protein: CASSPRGTEAFF. CDR3 DNA (partial): TGTGCCAGCAGTCCTCGAGGGACTGAA.